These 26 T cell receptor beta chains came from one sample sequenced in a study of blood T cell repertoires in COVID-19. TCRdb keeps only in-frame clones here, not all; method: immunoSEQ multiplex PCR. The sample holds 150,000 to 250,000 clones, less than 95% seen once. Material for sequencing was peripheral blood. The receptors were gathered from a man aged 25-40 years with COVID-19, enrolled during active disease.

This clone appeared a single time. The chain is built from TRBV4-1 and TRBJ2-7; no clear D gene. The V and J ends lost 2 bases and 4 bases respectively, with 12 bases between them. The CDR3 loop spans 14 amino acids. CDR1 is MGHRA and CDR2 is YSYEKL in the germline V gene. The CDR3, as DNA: TGCGCCAGCAGCCAATATTCTAGTGGTTACGAGCAGTACTTC. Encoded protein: CASSQYSSGYEQYF.

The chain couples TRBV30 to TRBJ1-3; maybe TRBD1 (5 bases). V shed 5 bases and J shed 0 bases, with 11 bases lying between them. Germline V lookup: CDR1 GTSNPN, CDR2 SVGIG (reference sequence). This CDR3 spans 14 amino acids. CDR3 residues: CAWARDFSGNTIYF. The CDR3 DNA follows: TGTGCCTGGGCTCGGGACTTCTCTGGAAACACCATATATTTT.

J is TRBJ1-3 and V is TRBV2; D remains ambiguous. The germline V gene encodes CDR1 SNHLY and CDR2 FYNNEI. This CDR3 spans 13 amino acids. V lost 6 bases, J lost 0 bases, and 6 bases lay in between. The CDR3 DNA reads TGTGCCAGCAGGTTCAACTCTGGAAACACCATATATTTT. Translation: CASRFNSGNTIYF.

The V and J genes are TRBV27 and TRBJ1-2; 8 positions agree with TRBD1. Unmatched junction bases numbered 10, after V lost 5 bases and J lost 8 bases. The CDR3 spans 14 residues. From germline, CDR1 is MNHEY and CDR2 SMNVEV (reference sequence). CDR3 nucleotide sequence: TGTGCCAGCAGTGCTGGACAGGGTCTCGACGGCTACACCTTC. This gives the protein CASSAGQGLDGYTF.

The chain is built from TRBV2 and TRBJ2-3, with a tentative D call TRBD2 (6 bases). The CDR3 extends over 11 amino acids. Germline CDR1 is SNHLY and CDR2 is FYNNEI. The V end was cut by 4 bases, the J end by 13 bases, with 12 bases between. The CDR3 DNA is TGTGCCAGCAGTGTGCGACTAGTAAAGTATTTT. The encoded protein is CASSVRLVKYF. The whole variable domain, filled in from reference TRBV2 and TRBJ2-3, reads EPEVTQTPSHQVTQMGQEVILRCVPISNHLYFYWYRQILGQKVEFLVSFYNNEISEKSEIFDDQFSVERPDGSNFTLKIRSTKLEDSAMYFCASSVRLVKYFGPGTRLTVL.

DNA for the CDR3: TGTGCCAGCAGCTTGACAGGAGTGAACACTGAAGCTTTCTTT. Its translation: CASSLTGVNTEAFF. The gene calls are TRBV7-9 and TRBJ1-1; perhaps TRBD1 as D (6 bases). This CDR3 has 14 amino acids. Germline-derived CDR1 and CDR2 are SEHNR and FQNEAQ (reference sequence). V lost 3 bases, J lost 0 bases, and 8 bases lay in between.

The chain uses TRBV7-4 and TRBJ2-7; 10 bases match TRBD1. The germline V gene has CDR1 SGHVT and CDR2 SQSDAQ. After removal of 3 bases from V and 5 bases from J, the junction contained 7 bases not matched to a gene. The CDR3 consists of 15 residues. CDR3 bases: TGTGCCAGCAGCTTGACAGACAGGGGGCTGAACGAGCAGTACTTC. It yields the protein CASSLTDRGLNEQYF.

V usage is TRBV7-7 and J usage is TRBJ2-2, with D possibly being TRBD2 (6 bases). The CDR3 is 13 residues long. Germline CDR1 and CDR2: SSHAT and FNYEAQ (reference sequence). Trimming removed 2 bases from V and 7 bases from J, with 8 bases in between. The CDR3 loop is CASSLYGSGELFF. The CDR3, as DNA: TGTGCCAGCAGCTTATACGGGAGCGGGGAGCTGTTTTTT.

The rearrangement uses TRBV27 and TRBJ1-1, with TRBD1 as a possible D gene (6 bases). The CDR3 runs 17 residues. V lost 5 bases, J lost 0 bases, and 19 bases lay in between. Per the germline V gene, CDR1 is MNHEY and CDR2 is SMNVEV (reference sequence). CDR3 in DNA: TGTGCCAGCAGTCGCGGCAGGGGAGAGCCCATGAACACTGAAGCTTTCTTT. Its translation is CASSRGRGEPMNTEAFF.

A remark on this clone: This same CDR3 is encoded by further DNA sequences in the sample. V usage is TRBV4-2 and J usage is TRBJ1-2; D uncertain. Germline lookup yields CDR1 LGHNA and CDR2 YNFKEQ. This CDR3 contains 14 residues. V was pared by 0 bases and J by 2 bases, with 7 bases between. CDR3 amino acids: CASSQETVNYGYTF. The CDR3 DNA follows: TGTGCCAGCAGCCAAGAAACGGTAAACTATGGCTACACCTTC.

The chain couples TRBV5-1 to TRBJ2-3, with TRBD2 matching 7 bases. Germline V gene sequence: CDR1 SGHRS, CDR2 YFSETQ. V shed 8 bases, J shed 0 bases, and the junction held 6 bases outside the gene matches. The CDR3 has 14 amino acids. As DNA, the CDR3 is TGCGCCAGTACCCCTAGCGGTAGCACAGATACGCAGTATTTT. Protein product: CASTPSGSTDTQYF.

The CDR3 bases are TGTGCCAGCAGTTTCGGGGGATCGAGCAATCAGCCCCAGCATTTT. Translation gives CASSFGGSSNQPQHF. This sequence joins TRBV27 and TRBJ1-5, with D perhaps TRBD1 (5 bases). The CDR3 is 15 residues long. Germline CDR1 reads MNHEY; CDR2 reads SMNVEV (reference sequence). Trimming removed 3 bases at V and 1 base at J, with 10 bases between.

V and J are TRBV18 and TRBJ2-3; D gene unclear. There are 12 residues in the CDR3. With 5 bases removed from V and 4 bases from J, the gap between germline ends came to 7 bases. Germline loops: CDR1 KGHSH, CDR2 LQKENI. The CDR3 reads CASSSEADTQYF. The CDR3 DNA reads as TGTGCCAGCTCATCAGAGGCAGATACGCAGTATTTT. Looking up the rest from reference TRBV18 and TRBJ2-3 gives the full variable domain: NAGVMQNPRHLVRRRGQEARLRCSPMKGHSHVYWYRQLPEEGLKFMVYLQKENIIDESGMPKERFSAEFPKEGPSILRIQQVVRGDSAAYFCASSSEADTQYFGPGTRLTVL.

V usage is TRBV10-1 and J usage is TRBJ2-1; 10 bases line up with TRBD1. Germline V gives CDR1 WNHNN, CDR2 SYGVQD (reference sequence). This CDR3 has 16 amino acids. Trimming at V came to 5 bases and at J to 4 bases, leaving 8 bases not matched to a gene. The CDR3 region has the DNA TGCGCCAGCAGTTACCTTCGGGACAGGGGATACAATGAGCAGTTCTTC. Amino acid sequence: CASSYLRDRGYNEQFF.

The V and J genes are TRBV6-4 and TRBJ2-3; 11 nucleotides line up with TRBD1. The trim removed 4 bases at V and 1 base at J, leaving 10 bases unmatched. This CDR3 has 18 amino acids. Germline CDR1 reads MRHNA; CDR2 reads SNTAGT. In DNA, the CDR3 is TGTGCCAGCAGTGGATTGATGGACAGGGGGCTCGGCACAGATACGCAGTATTTT. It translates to CASSGLMDRGLGTDTQYF.

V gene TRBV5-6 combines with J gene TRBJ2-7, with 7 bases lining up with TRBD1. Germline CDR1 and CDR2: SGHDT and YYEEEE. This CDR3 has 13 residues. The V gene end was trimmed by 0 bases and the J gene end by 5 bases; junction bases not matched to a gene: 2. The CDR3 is CASSLVTGDEQYF. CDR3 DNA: TGTGCCAGCAGCTTGGTTACAGGGGACGAGCAGTACTTC.

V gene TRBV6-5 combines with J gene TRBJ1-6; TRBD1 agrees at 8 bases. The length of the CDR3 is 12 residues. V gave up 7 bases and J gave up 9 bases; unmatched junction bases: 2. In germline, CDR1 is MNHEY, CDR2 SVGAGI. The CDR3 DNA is TGTGCCAGCAATACAGGGGGTTCACCCCTCCACTTT. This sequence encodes CASNTGGSPLHF.

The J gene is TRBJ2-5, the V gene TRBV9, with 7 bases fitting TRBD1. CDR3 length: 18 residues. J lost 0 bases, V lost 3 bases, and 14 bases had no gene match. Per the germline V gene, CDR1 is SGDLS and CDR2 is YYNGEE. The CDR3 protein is CASSGPGTELYNQETQYF. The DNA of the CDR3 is TGTGCCAGCAGCGGTCCCGGGACAGAGCTCTATAACCAAGAGACCCAGTACTTC.

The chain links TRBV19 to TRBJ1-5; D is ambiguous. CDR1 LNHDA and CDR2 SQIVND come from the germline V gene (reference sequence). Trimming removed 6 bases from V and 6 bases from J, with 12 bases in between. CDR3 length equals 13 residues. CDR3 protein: CASRWEGTQPQHF. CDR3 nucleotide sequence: TGTGCCAGTAGATGGGAGGGTACTCAGCCCCAGCATTTT.

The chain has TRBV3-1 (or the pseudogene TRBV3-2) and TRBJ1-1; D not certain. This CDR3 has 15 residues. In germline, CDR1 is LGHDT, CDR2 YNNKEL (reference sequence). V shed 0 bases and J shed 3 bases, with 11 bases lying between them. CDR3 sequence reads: CASSQEASYHTEAFF. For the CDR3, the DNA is TGTGCCAGCAGCCAAGAGGCCAGTTATCACACTGAAGCTTTCTTT.

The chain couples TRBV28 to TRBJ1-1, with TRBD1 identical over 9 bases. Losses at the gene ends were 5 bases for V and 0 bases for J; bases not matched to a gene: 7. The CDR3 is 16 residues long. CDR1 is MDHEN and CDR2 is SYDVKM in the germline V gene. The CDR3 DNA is TGTGCCAGCAGTCTAGAGACAGGGGGAATGAACACTGAAGCTTTCTTT. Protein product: CASSLETGGMNTEAFF.

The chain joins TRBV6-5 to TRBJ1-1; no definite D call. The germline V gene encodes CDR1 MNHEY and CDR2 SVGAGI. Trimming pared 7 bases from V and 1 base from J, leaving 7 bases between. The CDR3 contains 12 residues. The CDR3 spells CASTRRNTEAFF. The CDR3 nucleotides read TGTGCCAGCACCCGGAGGAACACTGAAGCTTTCTTT.

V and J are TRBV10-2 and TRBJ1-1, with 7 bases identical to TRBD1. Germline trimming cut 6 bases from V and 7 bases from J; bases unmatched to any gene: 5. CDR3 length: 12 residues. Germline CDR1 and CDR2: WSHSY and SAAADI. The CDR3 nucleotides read TGCGCCAGCAGCAACAGGGGCGTTGAAGCTTTCTTT. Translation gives CASSNRGVEAFF.

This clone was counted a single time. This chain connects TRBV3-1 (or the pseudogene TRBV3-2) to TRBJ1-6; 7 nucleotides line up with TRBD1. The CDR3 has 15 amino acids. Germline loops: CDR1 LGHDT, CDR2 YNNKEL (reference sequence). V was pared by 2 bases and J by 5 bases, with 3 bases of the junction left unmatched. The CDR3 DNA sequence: TGTGCCAGCAGCCAATTAACAGGGGATAATTCACCCCTCCACTTT. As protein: CASSQLTGDNSPLHF.

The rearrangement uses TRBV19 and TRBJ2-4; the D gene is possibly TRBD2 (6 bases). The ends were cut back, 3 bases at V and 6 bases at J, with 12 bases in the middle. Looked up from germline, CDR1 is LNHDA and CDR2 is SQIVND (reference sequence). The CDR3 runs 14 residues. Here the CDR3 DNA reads TGTGCCAGTAGTATGGGGGGACCGGGAAACATTCAGTACTTC. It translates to CASSMGGPGNIQYF.

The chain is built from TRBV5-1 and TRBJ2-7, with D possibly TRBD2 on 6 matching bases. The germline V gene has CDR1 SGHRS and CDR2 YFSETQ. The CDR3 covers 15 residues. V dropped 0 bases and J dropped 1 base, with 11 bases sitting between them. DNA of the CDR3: TGCGCCAGCAGCTTGGCCGCGGGGACTTCCTACGAGCAGTACTTC. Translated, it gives CASSLAAGTSYEQYF.